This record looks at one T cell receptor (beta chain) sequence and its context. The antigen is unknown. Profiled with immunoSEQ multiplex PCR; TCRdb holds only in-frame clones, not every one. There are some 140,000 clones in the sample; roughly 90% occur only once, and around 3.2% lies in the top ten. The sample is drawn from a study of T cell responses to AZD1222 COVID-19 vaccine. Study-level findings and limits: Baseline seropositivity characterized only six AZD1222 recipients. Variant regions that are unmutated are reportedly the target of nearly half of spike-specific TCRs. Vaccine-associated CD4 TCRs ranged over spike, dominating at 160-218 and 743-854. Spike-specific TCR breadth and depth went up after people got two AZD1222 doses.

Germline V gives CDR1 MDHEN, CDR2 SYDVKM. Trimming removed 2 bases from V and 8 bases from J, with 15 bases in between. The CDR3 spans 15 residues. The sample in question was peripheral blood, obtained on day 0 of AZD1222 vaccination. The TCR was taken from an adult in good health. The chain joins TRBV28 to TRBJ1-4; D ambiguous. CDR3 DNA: TGTGCCAGCAGTTTAACCCTGGCAGTTAGCGAAAAACTGTTTTTT. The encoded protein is CASSLTLAVSEKLFF. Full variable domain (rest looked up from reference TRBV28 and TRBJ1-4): DVKVTQSSRYLVKRTGEKVFLECVQDMDHENMFWYRQDPGLGLRLIYFSYDVKMKEKGDIPEGYSVSREKKERFSLILESASTNQTSMYLCASSLTLAVSEKLFFGSGTQLSVL.